Below are 12 T cell receptor beta chains sequenced from a single sample in a study of T-cell reconstitution after alpha-beta-depleted transplantation in children. The TCRbeta library incorporated unique molecular identifiers. From the PCR reads, TCRdb called clonotypes with MiXCR, one entry per CDR3 protein. Of some 500,000 distinct CDR3 sequences listed, approximately 16% are singletons. The sample here was PBMCs from the stem cell graft donor, taken from the stem cell graft. Source of these receptors: a human donor who donated a stem cell graft to a child with acute lymphoblastic leukemia.

The sample holds a few counts of this clonotype. The rearrangement joins TRBV7-8 to TRBJ2-1, with TRBD2 matching over 12 bases. V gave up 5 bases and J gave up 4 bases; unmatched junction bases: 6. CDR3 length: 16 residues. CDR1 is SGHVS, CDR2 FQNEAQ, per germline. The CDR3, as DNA: TGTGCCAGCAGCCCCGGGACTAGCGGGTTTTACAATGAGCAGTTCTTC. Its protein product is CASSPGTSGFYNEQFF.

There are a few counts of this clonotype. The chain joins TRBV12-3 or TRBV12-4 to TRBJ2-4; TRBD2 aligns across 11 bases. The CDR3 is made up of 15 amino acids. J was trimmed by 9 bases and V by 1 base; bases with no gene match: 5. CDR3 region: CASSLGLAGLSIQYF. The CDR3 bases are TGTGCCAGCAGTTTAGGACTAGCGGGATTAAGCATTCAGTACTTC.

The chain carries TRBV7-3 and TRBJ2-1; 16 nucleotides align to TRBD2. From germline, CDR1 is SGHTA and CDR2 FQGTGA. The V and J ends lost 5 bases and 9 bases, in that order; junction bases with no gene match: 10. The CDR3 totals 17 residues. The DNA for the CDR3 is TGTGCCAGCAGCCCACGGGGACTAGCGGGAGGGCCTGGTGAGCAGTTCTTC. It yields the protein CASSPRGLAGGPGEQFF.

V is TRBV3-1 and J is TRBJ1-2; D not certain. CDR1 is LGHDT, CDR2 YNNKEL, per germline (reference sequence). Deletions cut 1 base from V and 2 bases from J, with 8 bases between. This CDR3 has 14 residues. CDR3 loop: CASSQGGSNYGYTF. As DNA, the CDR3 is TGTGCCAGCAGCCAAGGTGGCAGCAACTATGGCTACACCTTC.

V usage is TRBV5-5 and J usage is TRBJ2-7, with a possible D match to TRBD2 (6 bases). There are 16 residues in the CDR3. Germline V gene data show CDR1 as SGHKS and CDR2 as YYEKEE (reference sequence). V lost 3 bases, J lost 0 bases, and 16 bases lay in between. The DNA of the CDR3 is TGTGCCAGCAGCTGGCTAGGGACTCCGAGCTCCTACGAGCAGTACTTC. Protein: CASSWLGTPSSYEQYF.

This clonotype appeared a few times. CDR3 nucleotide sequence: TGCGCCAGCAGTTTTGTCCCCGGGACAACGAGCACTGAAGCTTTCTTT. Translating gives CASSFVPGTTSTEAFF. The chain recombines TRBV10-2 with TRBJ1-1, with a tentative D call TRBD1 (6 bases). This CDR3 contains 16 residues. V dropped 5 bases and J dropped 4 bases, with 20 bases sitting between them. Germline V gene lookup returns CDR1 WSHSY and CDR2 SAAADI.

This clonotype was seen once. J is TRBJ2-7 and V is TRBV30, with D perhaps matching TRBD2 (7 bases). V was shortened by 2 bases and J by 6 bases, with 17 bases between the two germline ends. Germline V CDR1 and CDR2: GTSNPN, SVGIG (reference sequence). This CDR3 has 14 residues. The DNA for the CDR3 is TGTGCCTGGAGTAGGGGGGGGCCTTTGGGCGAGCAGTACTTC. It is translated as CAWSRGGPLGEQYF.

This clonotype is a singleton in its sample. The chain combines TRBV6-1 with TRBJ2-7, with TRBD1 matching 9 bases. Germline values: CDR1 MNHNS, CDR2 SASEGT. Trimming took 10 bases from V and 5 from J; bases not matched to a gene: 6. The CDR3 runs 12 residues. The CDR3 nucleotides read TGTGCCACCCTGGGACAGGGCCACGAGCAGTACTTC. Amino acid sequence: CATLGQGHEQYF.

This clonotype has only a few counts. This rearrangement joins TRBV5-6 to TRBJ2-1; 9 positions match TRBD1. Germline V gene sequence: CDR1 SGHDT, CDR2 YYEEEE. The trim removed 4 bases at V and 5 bases at J, leaving 7 bases unmatched. CDR3 length: 15 residues. CDR3 region: CASSRPGQGHNEQFF. The CDR3 DNA follows: TGTGCCAGCAGCCGGCCGGGACAGGGCCACAATGAGCAGTTCTTC.

The J gene is TRBJ1-1, the V gene TRBV7-9; TRBD1 might be the D (6 bases). Germline assignment: CDR1 SEHNR and CDR2 FQNEAQ (reference sequence). The V and J ends lost 6 bases and 3 bases respectively, with 14 bases between them. CDR3 length: 14 residues. The CDR3 reads CASSQTSGDTEAFF. Written as DNA, the CDR3 is TGTGCCAGCAGTCAGACCTCAGGGGACACTGAAGCTTTCTTT.

The chain links TRBV29-1 to TRBJ2-1; the match to TRBD1 covers 10 bases. Germline V gives CDR1 SQVTM, CDR2 ANQGSEA. The CDR3 extends over 14 amino acids. Trimming removed 7 bases from V and 6 bases from J; junction bases left unmatched: 9. The CDR3 loop reads CSARGQGTVNEQFF. CDR3 DNA: TGCAGCGCACGGGGACAGGGGACTGTCAATGAGCAGTTCTTC.

This clonotype showed up just a few times. The genes are TRBV5-1 and TRBJ2-1; 8 bases map to TRBD2. The trim removed 1 base at V and 4 bases at J, leaving 4 bases unmatched. Germline V gene data show CDR1 as SGHRS and CDR2 as YFSETQ. CDR3 length: 15 residues. The CDR3 here is CASSLPGLGYNEQFF. The CDR3 DNA reads TGCGCCAGCAGCTTGCCGGGACTAGGTTACAATGAGCAGTTCTTC. The complete variable domain, with remaining parts taken from reference TRBV5-1 and TRBJ2-1, reads KAGVTQTPRYLIKTRGQQVTLSCSPISGHRSVSWYQQTPGQGLQFLFEYFSETQRNKGNFPGRFSGRQFSNSRSEMNVSTLELGDSALYLCASSLPGLGYNEQFFGPGTRLTVL.